This is a list of T cell receptor beta chains from one sample in a study of shared T cell receptors in the human thymus. TCRdb's table, derived via immunoSEQ multiplex PCR, lists solely in-frame clones and lacks some. The repertoire holds approximately 760,000 clones, with over 75% as singletons. This same sample was also taken into another study, of human thymus T cells.

Sample: thymocytes. These receptor sequences come from a girl under two years old with a congenital heart defect. Each CDR3 is given without its conserved first and last residue. The D gene is left open where the match is weak. Only some rows state a clone size, as once, few, many or a class for expanded clones.

cdr3_aa d_call v_call clone_size j_call
ASSQKFHYRGRGQPQH TRBD1 TRBV28 NA TRBJ1-5
SVIRSRYQPQH NA TRBV29-1 NA TRBJ1-5
ASSRLERGSYEQY TRBD2 TRBV27 NA TRBJ2-7
ASSWTPGTEYYEQY TRBD1 TRBV5-6 once TRBJ2-7
ASSFYRGSSYNEQF TRBD1 TRBV5-5 NA TRBJ2-1
ASSEGQGQH NA TRBV2 once TRBJ1-5
ASSGLTRTYEQY NA TRBV6-1 NA TRBJ2-7
ASFSPGQRGLNTEAF TRBD1 TRBV2 NA TRBJ1-1
ASTLDSTNYGYT NA TRBV5-1 NA TRBJ1-2
ASSTRHSGANVLT NA TRBV5-6 NA TRBJ2-6
ASSVYRVAKNIQY NA TRBV28 NA TRBJ2-4
ASSSGQATYGYT TRBD1 TRBV9 NA TRBJ1-2
ASSPKLSGGVTDTQY TRBD2 TRBV10-1 few TRBJ2-3
ASGPDERQGCT TRBD1 TRBV12-5 NA TRBJ1-2
SVKPGQGFHEQY TRBD1 TRBV29-1 once TRBJ2-7
ASSVVSNSSYNEQF NA TRBV9 NA TRBJ2-1
ASSVTWTSGGKN TRBD2 TRBV27 NA TRBJ2-7
ASSPSPGANTEAF NA TRBV6-5 once TRBJ1-1
ASGLMSPWGSPLH NA TRBV12-5 few TRBJ1-6
ASSEGQDLAKNIQY NA TRBV6-1 NA TRBJ2-4
ASSTDGRLRAPNYGYT NA TRBV19 once TRBJ1-2
ASSFGRHYEQY TRBD2 TRBV5-6 NA TRBJ2-7
ASSAGNEQF NA TRBV7-2 NA TRBJ2-1
AIRGPGANVLT NA TRBV10-3 NA TRBJ2-6
AIRGLGEETQY NA TRBV10-3 few TRBJ2-5
ASRRTQGQGANSPLH TRBD1 TRBV7-9 NA TRBJ1-6
ASSQTRYWTDTQY NA TRBV5-4 NA TRBJ2-3
ASSFGTVEAF TRBD1 TRBV7-9 NA TRBJ1-1
ASSQVGQLQETQY TRBD1 TRBV4-1 NA TRBJ2-5
ASSPRGGGTYEQY NA TRBV6-5 NA TRBJ2-7
ASSMRGWYGYT NA TRBV19 once TRBJ1-2
ASSLGGGTSYGYT NA TRBV7-9 NA TRBJ1-2
ASSIRRGYQETQY NA TRBV28 NA TRBJ2-5
ASSSVGVKTEAF NA TRBV28 once TRBJ1-1